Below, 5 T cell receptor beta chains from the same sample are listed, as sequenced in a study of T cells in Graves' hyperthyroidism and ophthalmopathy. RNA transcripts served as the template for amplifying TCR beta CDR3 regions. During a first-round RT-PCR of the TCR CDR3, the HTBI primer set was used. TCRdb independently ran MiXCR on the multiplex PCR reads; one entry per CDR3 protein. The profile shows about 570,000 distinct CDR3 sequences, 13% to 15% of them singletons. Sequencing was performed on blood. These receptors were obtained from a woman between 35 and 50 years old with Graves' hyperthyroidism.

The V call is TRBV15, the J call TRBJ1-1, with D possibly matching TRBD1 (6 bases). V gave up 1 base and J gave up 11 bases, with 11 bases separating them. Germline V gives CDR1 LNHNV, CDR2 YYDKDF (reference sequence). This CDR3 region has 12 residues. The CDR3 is CATSRGRGEAFF. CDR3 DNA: TGTGCCACCAGCAGAGGTAGGGGGGAGGCTTTCTTT.

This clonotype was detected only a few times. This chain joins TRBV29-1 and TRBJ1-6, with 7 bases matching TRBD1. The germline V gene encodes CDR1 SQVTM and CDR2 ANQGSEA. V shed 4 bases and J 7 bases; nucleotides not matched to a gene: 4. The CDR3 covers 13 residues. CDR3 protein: CSVGGGLNSPLHF. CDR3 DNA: TGCAGCGTTGGAGGGGGCTTAAATTCACCCCTCCACTTT. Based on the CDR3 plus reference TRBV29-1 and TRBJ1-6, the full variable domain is SAVISQKPSRDICQRGTSLTIQCQVDSQVTMMFWYRQQPGQSLTLIATANQGSEATYESGFVIDKFPISRPNLTFSTLTVSNMSPEDSSIYLCSVGGGLNSPLHFGNGTRLTVT.

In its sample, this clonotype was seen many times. The CDR3 is CASSSTRGSYNEQFF. CDR3 in DNA: TGTGCCAGCAGCTCGACGCGGGGATCCTACAATGAGCAGTTCTTC. The V call is TRBV11-2, the J call TRBJ2-1; the D gene is possibly TRBD2 (6 bases). CDR3 size: 15 residues. V gave up 4 bases and J gave up 1 base, with 11 bases separating them. Germline CDR1 and CDR2: SGHAT and FQNNGV.

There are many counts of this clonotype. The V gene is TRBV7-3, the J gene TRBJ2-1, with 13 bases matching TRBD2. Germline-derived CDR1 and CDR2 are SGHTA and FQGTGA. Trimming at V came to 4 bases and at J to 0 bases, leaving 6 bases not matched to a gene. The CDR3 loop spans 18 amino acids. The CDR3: CASSSGTSGVSSYNEQFF. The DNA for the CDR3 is TGTGCCAGCAGCTCCGGGACTAGCGGGGTGAGCTCCTACAATGAGCAGTTCTTC.

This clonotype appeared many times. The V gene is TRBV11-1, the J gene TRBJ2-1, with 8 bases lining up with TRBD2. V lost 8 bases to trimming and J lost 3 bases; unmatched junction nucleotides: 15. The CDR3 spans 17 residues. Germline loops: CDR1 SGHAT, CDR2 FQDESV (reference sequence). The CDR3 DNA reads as TGTGCCAGCGGTGGAAAAGCGGGAGACCTGATCTACAATGAGCAGTTCTTC. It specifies CASGGKAGDLIYNEQFF.